The present T cell receptor beta chain was sequenced within a study of molecular identifiers for immune sequencing clone quantification. Between the trimmed V and J ends, which lost 0 bases and 4 bases, there was a span of 18 bases. The germline V gene has CDR1 DFQATT and CDR2 SNEGSKA (reference sequence). The CDR3 contains 16 residues. In preparing bulk TCR libraries, previously described methods and listed TCR primers were used. From the PCR reads, TCRdb called clonotypes with MiXCR, one entry per CDR3 protein. In the table there are 40,000 to 65,000 distinct CDR3 sequences, 35% to 40% of which are singletons. Sorting recovered naive CD8 T cells on a CD8+CD4-CCR7+CD45RA+ profile. This clonotype was recorded a few times.

The receptor was isolated from a human donor in good health. Some libraries in this study had Jurkat cell RNA spiked in. Sequenced sample: naive CD8+ T cells from blood, with Jurkat cell RNA spiked in. The sample's subset: FACS-sorted CD8+CD4-CCR7+CD45RA+ naive T cells. The J gene is TRBJ1-1, the V gene TRBV20-1; D call uncertain. The CDR3 DNA follows: TGCAGTGCTAGAGATCTGTACGAAGCGAGGGTCACTGAAGCTTTCTTT. As protein: CSARDLYEARVTEAFF.